The source of this TCR beta chain is a study of beta chain features in type 1 diabetes. Study-wide points: Reads derived from cDNA could over-represent cells showing high TCR expression. Among all four CD4+ subsets, Type 1 diabetes patients had TCRB CDR3s that were moderately but significantly shorter.

cDNA synthesis used the whole RNA isolate, giving expressed TCRB sequences. For naive, central memory and regulatory T cell samples, reads averaged approximately 3.6 million. The table came from immunoSEQ multiplex PCR; TCRdb's copy has only in-frame clones and leaves some out. The sample shows around 260,000 clones, 24% of them seen only once. In regard to this clone: Antigen unknown.

Trimming at V came to 0 bases and at J to 0 bases, leaving 2 bases not matched to a gene. Germline V gene sequence: CDR1 KGHSH, CDR2 LQKENI. This CDR3 spans 16 amino acids. The chain is built from TRBV18 and TRBJ2-1; 7 positions agree with TRBD1. This clonotype was sampled from a young woman with type 1 diabetes. The sequencing sample was made of naive CD4+ T cells from blood. The CDR3 spells CASSPPGQPSYNEQFF. The CDR3 DNA sequence: TGTGCCAGCTCACCACCGGGACAGCCCTCCTACAATGAGCAGTTCTTC. The variable domain in full, completed from reference TRBV18 and TRBJ2-1, reads NAGVMQNPRHLVRRRGQEARLRCSPMKGHSHVYWYRQLPEEGLKFMVYLQKENIIDESGMPKERFSAEFPKEGPSILRIQQVVRGDSAAYFCASSPPGQPSYNEQFFGPGTRLTVL.